This TCR beta chain was identified during a study of Graves' ophthalmopathy and Graves' hyperthyroidism. The study, taken as a whole, reports: Blood samples also showed most expanded thyroid clonotypes exceeding 0.001 frequency.

It was on clinical symptoms, serum thyroxine, TRAb, thyroid ultrasound and orbital computed tomography that diagnosis relied. A roughly 10 ml volume of fresh peripheral blood provided the PBMCs. This clonotype was counted at least ten times. Its antigen remains unknown. V lost 2 bases, J lost 5 bases, and 12 bases stayed unmatched. The CDR3 is 17 amino acids. CDR3 regions of TCR beta were amplified from RNA transcripts. The first-round RT-PCR employed HTBI primers together with the Qiagen OneStep RT-PCR kit. A multiplex PCR was then performed as the second round. In TCRdb, the multiplex PCR reads were re-called with MiXCR into one record per CDR3 protein. The repertoire holds approximately 150,000 distinct CDR3 sequences, with 35% to 50% as singletons.

The chain recombines TRBV12-3 or TRBV12-4 with TRBJ2-5; 9 bases map to TRBD2. The source material was peripheral blood. This sequence originates from a man aged 30-40 years with Graves' ophthalmopathy. The chain's CDR3 is CASSLLGPAREGETQYF. The DNA of the CDR3 is TGTGCCAGCAGTTTATTGGGACCGGCGCGGGAGGGGGAGACCCAGTACTTC.